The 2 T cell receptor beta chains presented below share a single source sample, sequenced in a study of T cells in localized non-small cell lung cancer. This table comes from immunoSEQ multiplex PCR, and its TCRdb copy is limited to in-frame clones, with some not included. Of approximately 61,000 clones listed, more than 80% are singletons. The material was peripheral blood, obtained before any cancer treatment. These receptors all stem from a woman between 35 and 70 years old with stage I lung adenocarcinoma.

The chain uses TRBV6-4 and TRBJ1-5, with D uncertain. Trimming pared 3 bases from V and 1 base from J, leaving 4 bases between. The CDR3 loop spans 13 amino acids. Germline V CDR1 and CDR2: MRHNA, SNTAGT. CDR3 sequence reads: CASSEGSNQPQHF. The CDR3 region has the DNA TGTGCCAGCAGTGAGGGGAGCAATCAGCCCCAGCATTTT.

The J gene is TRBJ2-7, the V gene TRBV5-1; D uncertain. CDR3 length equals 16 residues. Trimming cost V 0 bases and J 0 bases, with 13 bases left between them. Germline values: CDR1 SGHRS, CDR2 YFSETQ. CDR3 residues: CASSLGFGHSSYEQYF. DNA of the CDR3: TGCGCCAGCAGCTTGGGTTTTGGCCATAGCTCCTACGAGCAGTACTTC.